This note documents a single T cell receptor beta chain sequence. The antigen is not known. The CDR3 runs 15 residues. Trimming stripped 5 bases from V and 5 bases from J, with 16 bases between. Germline CDR1 and CDR2: MNHEY and SVGAGI. The data originate from a study of shared clonotypes between healthy human individuals. Study-level points and caveats: Approximately 5.4% of naive CD4 clonotypes were common to a handful of donors.

Each subset's genomic DNA was shared equally among a number of immunoSEQ plates. Sequencing used immunoSEQ multiplex PCR; TCRdb keeps in-frame clones, though not all of them. The sample records a few million clones, over 85% being singletons. Donors comprised only Caucasian adults living in Nashville, Tennessee. The receptor was isolated from a young man in good health. This chain links TRBV6-5 with TRBJ1-5, with D possibly TRBD1 on 5 matching bases. Sequenced: naive CD4+ T cells sorted from blood. Subset meaning: CD45RA+ positively selected. The CDR3: CASSPDRLPYQPQHF. Here the CDR3 DNA reads TGTGCCAGCAGTCCCGACAGACTCCCTTATCAGCCCCAGCATTTT.